This T cell receptor beta chain was identified in a study of T cells in Graves' hyperthyroidism and ophthalmopathy. Germline values: CDR1 GTSNPN, CDR2 SVGIG (reference sequence). Trimming cost V 0 bases and J 9 bases, with 12 bases left between them. This CDR3 contains 13 residues. From RNA transcripts, TCR beta CDR3 regions were amplified. The primer set for the first-round RT-PCR of the TCR CDR3 was HTBI. TCRdb re-called the multiplex PCR reads with MiXCR, one entry per CDR3 protein. In the table there are about 500,000 distinct CDR3 sequences, 13% to 15% of which are singletons. This clonotype was picked up many times.

The chain employs TRBV30 and TRBJ1-5; maybe TRBD1 (5 bases). The receptor was derived from a woman in her late teens or twenties with Graves' hyperthyroidism. Sequenced: blood. CDR3: CAWSVSGGAPQHF. CDR3 DNA sequence: TGTGCCTGGAGTGTCTCAGGTGGGGCGCCCCAGCATTTT.